These 17 T cell receptor beta chains share one sample of origin, sequenced in a study of T cell repertoires in aging, cancer and after chemotherapy. TRB rearrangements spanning V, D and J were amplified using mixed TRB-A/B primers. A single record per CDR3 protein comes from TCRdb applying MiXCR to the multiplex PCR reads. The sample has 1,600 or so distinct CDR3 sequences; more than 25% are singletons. The template was genomic DNA from peripheral blood, not RNA. Sequenced input: blood. The receptors here all came from a human donor with a solid tumor.

This clonotype was counted between two and nine times. The CDR3 sequence: CASSELGQGPQPQHF. The CDR3 DNA reads TGTGCCAGCAGTGAATTAGGGCAGGGCCCTCAGCCCCAGCATTTT. J is TRBJ1-5 and V is TRBV6-1; maybe TRBD1 (5 bases). Germline V lookup: CDR1 MNHNS, CDR2 SASEGT. Trimming removed 2 bases from V and 6 bases from J, with 14 bases in between. There are 15 residues in the CDR3.

Note on this clonotype: Its ends do not fully match the called genes, so a read error is possible. The CDR3 DNA is TGTGCCAGCAGCTTGGCCCCGGGAAGCTACTCAACTTGCGACTTC. It is translated as CASSLAPGSYSTCDF. V is TRBV5-8 and J is TRBJ2-7; D is possibly TRBD2 (5 bases). The germline CDR1 and CDR2 sequences are SGHTS and YDEGEE. The CDR3 sequence is 15 residues long.

This clonotype is large within its sample. The CDR3 region has the DNA TGTGCCAGCAGTTACTCCGGACTAGCGGGAGAAAACGAGCAGTACTTC. Residues: CASSYSGLAGENEQYF. The chain joins TRBV6-5 to TRBJ2-7, with 13 bases fitting TRBD2. Germline CDR1 and CDR2: MNHEY and SVGAGI. The J segment lost 5 bases and the V segment lost 0 bases, leaving 4 bases of the junction unmatched. CDR3 size: 16 residues.

This clonotype was counted a few times. The chain joins TRBV7-9 to TRBJ2-7; 7 positions agree with TRBD1. Germline trimming cut 6 bases from V and 2 bases from J; bases unmatched to any gene: 7. The CDR3 is 14 amino acids. Per germline, CDR1 SEHNR and CDR2 FQNEAQ (reference sequence). CDR3 DNA: TGTGCCAGCAGGGATACAGGGGCCCCCTACGAGCAGTACTTC. Amino acid sequence: CASRDTGAPYEQYF.

This clonotype was seen only a few times. Here the CDR3 DNA reads TGTGCCAGCAGTTACCTCTCTTTAGGAGATACGCAGTATTTT. Encoded protein: CASSYLSLGDTQYF. The rearrangement uses TRBV6-6 and TRBJ2-3, with D unresolved. The CDR3 is made up of 14 amino acids. Germline values: CDR1 MNHNY, CDR2 SVGAGI (reference sequence). The ends were cut back, 2 bases at V and 5 bases at J, with 11 bases in the middle.

This clonotype has only a few counts. The chain carries TRBV5-4 and TRBJ2-7, with TRBD2 as a possible D gene (6 bases). CDR1 is SGHNT, CDR2 YYREEE, per germline (reference sequence). V shed 4 bases and J shed 5 bases, with 10 bases lying between them. The CDR3 spans 12 residues. The CDR3 DNA sequence: TGTGCCAGCAGCCACGGGACTGACGAGCAGTACTTC. Its translation is CASSHGTDEQYF. Combining the CDR3 with reference TRBV5-4 and TRBJ2-7 gives the whole variable domain ETGVTQSPTHLIKTRGQQVTLRCSSQSGHNTVSWYQQALGQGPQFIFQYYREEENGRGNFPPRFSGLQFPNYSSELNVNALELDDSALYLCASSHGTDEQYFGPGTRLTVT.

Of note for this clonotype: A read error is possible here, since a much larger clone lies one base away. The chain carries TRBV7-6 and TRBJ2-2; 15 bases line up with TRBD2. The germline gives CDR1 SGHVS, CDR2 FNYEAQ. This CDR3 region has 16 residues. CDR3: CAISTGLAGGPGELFF. Here the CDR3 DNA reads TGTGCCATCAGCACAGGACTAGCGGGAGGGCCTGGGGAGCTGTTTTTT.

In this sample, this clonotype is large (0.1 to 1%). This chain connects TRBV6-5 to TRBJ2-1, with unresolved D. The germline V and J ends were trimmed by 5 bases and 6 bases, with 8 bases remaining between them. CDR1 and CDR2 (germline): MNHEY, SVGAGI. This CDR3 comprises 12 residues. The CDR3 DNA is TGTGCCAGCAGTACTACTCCCAATGAGCAGTTCTTC. Protein: CASSTTPNEQFF.

The chain employs TRBV12-5 and TRBJ2-1; TRBD2 matches 11 bases. The CDR3 is 17 residues long. With 3 bases clipped from V and 3 bases from J, the junction kept 7 bases outside the gene matches. In germline, CDR1 is LGHNT, CDR2 FRNRAP. The CDR3 sequence is CASGLGSSGRIYNEQFF. CDR3 nucleotides: TGTGCTAGTGGTTTAGGGTCTAGCGGGAGGATCTACAATGAGCAGTTCTTC.

The chain employs TRBV15 and TRBJ1-6; tentative D call: TRBD1 (6 bases). Per the germline V gene, CDR1 is LNHNV and CDR2 is YYDKDF (reference sequence). CDR3 length: 14 amino acids. Between the trimmed V and J ends, which lost 3 bases and 14 bases, there was a span of 17 bases. DNA of the CDR3: TGTGCCACCAGCAGCTTTGGGCGGGGGACATCCCTCCACTTT. This encodes CATSSFGRGTSLHF.

The chain couples TRBV20-1 to TRBJ2-1, with 11 nucleotides matching TRBD2. Germline assignment: CDR1 DFQATT and CDR2 SNEGSKA (reference sequence). The CDR3 is 14 residues long. The ends lost 6 bases at V and 4 bases at J; junction bases unmatched: 5. Written as DNA, the CDR3 is TGCAGTGCACCGGGACTAGCGGAATACAATGAGCAGTTCTTC. The encoded protein is CSAPGLAEYNEQFF.

Remarks on this clonotype: This may be a read error, as it is one base from a much larger clone. The J gene is TRBJ1-2, the V gene TRBV19; TRBD1 matches at 11 bases. The CDR3 has 14 amino acids. CDR1 and CDR2 (germline): LNHDA, SQIVND (reference sequence). J was trimmed by 10 bases and V by 4 bases; bases with no gene match: 8. CDR3 in DNA: TGTGCCAGTAGTAAATGGGGACAGGGGGAAGTCTACACCTTC. Translation: CASSKWGQGEVYTF.

Note on this clonotype: It may be a read error: a sequence one base away is much more abundant. The chain uses TRBV6-5 and TRBJ1-3; 9 positions agree with TRBD1. Germline loops: CDR1 MNHEY, CDR2 SVGAGI. This CDR3 region has 15 residues. CDR3 residues: CATVGQGSSGNIIYF. CDR3 coding DNA: TGTGCCACCGTGGGACAGGGTTCCTCTGGAAACATCATATATTTT.

The chain joins TRBV12-3 or TRBV12-4 to TRBJ2-4, with D maybe TRBD2 (5 bases). The CDR3 consists of 14 residues. The V end was cut by 1 base, the J end by 1 base, with 5 bases between. In DNA, the CDR3 is TGTGCCAGCAGTTTAGGCGGGGCCAAAAACATTCAGTACTTC. Residues: CASSLGGAKNIQYF.

This clonotype appeared a few times. The CDR3 sequence is CSANLNRENEQFF. The CDR3 DNA reads TGCAGTGCTAATCTTAACAGGGAAAATGAGCAGTTCTTC. The V call is TRBV20-1, the J call TRBJ2-1; D perhaps matches TRBD1 (6 bases). CDR1 and CDR2 from the germline V gene are DFQATT and SNEGSKA (reference sequence). This CDR3 is built from 13 residues. V was clipped by 4 bases and J by 7 bases, with 14 bases between them.

V and J are TRBV20-1 and TRBJ1-6; tentatively, D is TRBD1 (6 bases). CDR1 and CDR2 from the germline V gene are DFQATT and SNEGSKA (reference sequence). The length of the CDR3 is 14 residues. V was clipped by 6 bases and J by 9 bases, with 18 bases between them. CDR3 sequence: CSASRQEAVSPLHF. CDR3 bases: TGCAGTGCATCGAGACAGGAGGCTGTTTCACCCCTCCACTTT.

This chain connects TRBV6-1 to TRBJ1-5; no clear D. Germline loops: CDR1 MNHNS, CDR2 SASEGT. The germline V and J ends were trimmed by 6 bases and 2 bases, with 14 bases remaining between them. There are 15 residues in the CDR3. This CDR3 is CASRDFPMGNQPQHF. The CDR3, as DNA: TGTGCCAGCAGGGATTTTCCTATGGGCAATCAGCCCCAGCATTTT.